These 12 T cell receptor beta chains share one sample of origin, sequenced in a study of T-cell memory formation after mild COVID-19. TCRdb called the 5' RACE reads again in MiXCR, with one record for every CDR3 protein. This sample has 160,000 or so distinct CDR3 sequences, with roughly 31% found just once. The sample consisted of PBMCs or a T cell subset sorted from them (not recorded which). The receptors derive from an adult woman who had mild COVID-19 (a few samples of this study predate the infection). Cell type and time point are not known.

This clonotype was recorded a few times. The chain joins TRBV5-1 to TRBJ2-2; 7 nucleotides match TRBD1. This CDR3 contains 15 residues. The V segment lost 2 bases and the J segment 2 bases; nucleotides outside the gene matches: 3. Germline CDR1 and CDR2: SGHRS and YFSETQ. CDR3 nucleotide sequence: TGCGCCAGCAGCTTCCGGGACAGCAACACCGGGGAGCTGTTTTTT. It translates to CASSFRDSNTGELFF.

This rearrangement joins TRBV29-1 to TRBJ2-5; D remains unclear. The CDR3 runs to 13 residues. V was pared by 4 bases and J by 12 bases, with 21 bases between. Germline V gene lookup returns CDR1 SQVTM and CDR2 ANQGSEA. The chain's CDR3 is CSVAAAEPSLKYF. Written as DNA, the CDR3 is TGCAGCGTTGCGGCCGCCGAACCCAGTTTGAAGTACTTC. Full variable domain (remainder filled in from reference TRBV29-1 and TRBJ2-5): SAVISQKPSRDICQRGTSLTIQCQVDSQVTMMFWYRQQPGQSLTLIATANQGSEATYESGFVIDKFPISRPNLTFSTLTVSNMSPEDSSIYLCSVAAAEPSLKYFGPGTRLLVL.

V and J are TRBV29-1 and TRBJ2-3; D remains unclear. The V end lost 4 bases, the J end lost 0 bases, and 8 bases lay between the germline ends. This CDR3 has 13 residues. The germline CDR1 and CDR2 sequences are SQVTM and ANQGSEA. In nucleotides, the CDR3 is TGCAGCGTTGGAGGCCAAAGCACAGATACGCAGTATTTT. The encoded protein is CSVGGQSTDTQYF.

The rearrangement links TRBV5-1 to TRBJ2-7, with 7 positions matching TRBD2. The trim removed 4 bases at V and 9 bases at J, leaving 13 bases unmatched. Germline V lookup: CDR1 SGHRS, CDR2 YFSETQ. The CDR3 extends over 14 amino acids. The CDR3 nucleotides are TGCGCCAGCAGCCGACTAGCCGGGTCCCCTGGGCAGTACTTC. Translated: CASSRLAGSPGQYF. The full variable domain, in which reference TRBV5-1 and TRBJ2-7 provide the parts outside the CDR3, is KAGVTQTPRYLIKTRGQQVTLSCSPISGHRSVSWYQQTPGQGLQFLFEYFSETQRNKGNFPGRFSGRQFSNSRSEMNVSTLELGDSALYLCASSRLAGSPGQYFGPGTRLTVT.

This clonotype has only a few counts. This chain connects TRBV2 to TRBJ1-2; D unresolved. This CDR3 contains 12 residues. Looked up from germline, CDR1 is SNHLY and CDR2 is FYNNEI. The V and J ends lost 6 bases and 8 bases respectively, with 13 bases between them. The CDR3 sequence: CASRRSEWGYTF. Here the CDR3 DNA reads TGTGCCAGCAGACGGTCTGAATGGGGCTACACCTTC. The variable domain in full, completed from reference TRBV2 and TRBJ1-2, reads EPEVTQTPSHQVTQMGQEVILRCVPISNHLYFYWYRQILGQKVEFLVSFYNNEISEKSEIFDDQFSVERPDGSNFTLKIRSTKLEDSAMYFCASRRSEWGYTFGSGTRLTVV.

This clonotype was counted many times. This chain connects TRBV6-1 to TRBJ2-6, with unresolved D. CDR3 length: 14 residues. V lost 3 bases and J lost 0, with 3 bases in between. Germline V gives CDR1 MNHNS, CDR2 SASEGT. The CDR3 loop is CASSDNSGANVLTF. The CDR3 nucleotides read TGTGCCAGCAGTGACAACTCTGGGGCCAACGTCCTGACTTTC.

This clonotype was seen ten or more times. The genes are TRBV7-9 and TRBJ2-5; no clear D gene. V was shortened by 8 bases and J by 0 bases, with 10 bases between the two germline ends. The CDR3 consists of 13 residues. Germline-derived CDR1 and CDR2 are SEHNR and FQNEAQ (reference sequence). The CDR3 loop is CASGIRNQETQYF. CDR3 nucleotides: TGTGCCAGCGGCATTCGGAACCAAGAGACCCAGTACTTC.

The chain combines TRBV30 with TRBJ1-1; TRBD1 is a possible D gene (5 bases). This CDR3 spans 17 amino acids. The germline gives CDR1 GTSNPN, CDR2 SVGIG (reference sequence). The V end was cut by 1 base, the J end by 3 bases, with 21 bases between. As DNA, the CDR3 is TGTGCCTGGAGTGGGGGGGGTGAAGATACCGGGTACACTGAAGCTTTCTTT. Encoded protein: CAWSGGGEDTGYTEAFF.

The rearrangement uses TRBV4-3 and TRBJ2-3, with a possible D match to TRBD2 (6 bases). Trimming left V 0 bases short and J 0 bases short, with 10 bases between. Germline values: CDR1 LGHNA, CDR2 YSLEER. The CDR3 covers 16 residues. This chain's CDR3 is CASSQDGTVSTDTQYF. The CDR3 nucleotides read TGCGCCAGCAGCCAAGATGGGACTGTTAGCACAGATACGCAGTATTTT.

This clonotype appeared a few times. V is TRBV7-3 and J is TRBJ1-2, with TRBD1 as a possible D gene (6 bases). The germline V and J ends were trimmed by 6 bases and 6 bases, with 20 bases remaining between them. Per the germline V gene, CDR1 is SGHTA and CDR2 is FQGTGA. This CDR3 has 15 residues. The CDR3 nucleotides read TGTGCCAGCAGAAGGGGGGTGTTGGAGGTCCATGGCTACACCTTC. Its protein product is CASRRGVLEVHGYTF.

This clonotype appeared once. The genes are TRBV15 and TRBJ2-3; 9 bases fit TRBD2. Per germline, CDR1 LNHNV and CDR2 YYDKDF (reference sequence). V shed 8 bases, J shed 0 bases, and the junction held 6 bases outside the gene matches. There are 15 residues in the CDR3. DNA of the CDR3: TGTGCCACCCAATCTAGCGGGATGAGCACAGATACGCAGTATTTT. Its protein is CATQSSGMSTDTQYF.

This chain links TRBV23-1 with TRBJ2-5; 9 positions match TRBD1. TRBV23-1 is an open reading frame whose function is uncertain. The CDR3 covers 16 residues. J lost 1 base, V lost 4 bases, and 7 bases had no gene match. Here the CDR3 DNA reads TGCGCCAGCAGTCGGATAGGGACAGGGACCCAAGAGACCCAGTACTTC. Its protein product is CASSRIGTGTQETQYF.